This entry is about one T cell receptor (beta chain). Its antigen is unknown. No much larger clone is present one base from it, and per-base qualities are unavailable. TCRbeta CDR3 regions were sequenced with the immunoSEQ Assay. After extraction, genomic DNA underwent amplification by bias-controlled multiplex PCR, followed by high-throughput sequencing. As for the authors' bioinformatics: To quantify the absolute abundance of every unique TCRbeta CDR3 region, sequences were collapsed and filtered. T cell fraction was estimated by normalization of TCRbeta template counts to usable DNA, with usable DNA being measured through amplification of reference genes present in all nucleated cells. Repertoire TCRs were annotated as SARS-CoV-2-specific by exact matching of V gene, CDR3 amino acid sequence and J gene to a known reactive TCR set. The reference SARS-CoV-2 TCR set came from MIRA and was filtered for enrichment in COVID-19-positive ImmuneCODE repertoires, removing public or cross-reactive TCRs. Based on the MIRA antigens, annotated TCRs were further analysed at the level of specific ORF or position within ORF. Breadth was defined as the number of annotated unique rearrangements divided by the total number of unique productive rearrangements, and depth was defined as the summed frequency of the annotated unique rearrangements. Group comparisons of TCR breadth used two-sided Wilcoxon rank-sum tests. The immuneACCESS repertoire file appears here via TCRdb, limited to in-frame rearrangements. These files lack a portion of the clones; in checked studies, under half of the deficit traces to unresolved V genes, and the cause of the others is not known. The D gene and trimming were derived from the DNA, and the V and J assignments and clone size from that table. The table for this sample lists over 110,000 clones; 80% to 90% of them were counted only once. 4% to 6% of the sample lies in the top ten.

Taken with the paper, the label for time point translates to: individuals recovered from natural SARS-CoV-2 infection. The data are from a study of Ad26.COV2.S vaccination and SARS-CoV-2 variants (dated by TCRdb to about 2021). Concerning the study at large: TCRbeta repertoire sequencing served as the tool for gauging how specific and how broad the SARS-CoV-2-reactive T cell receptors were following Ad26.COV2.S vaccination. The TCR-sequenced set comprised approximately 32 samples: some 19 Ad26.COV2.S vaccine recipients, 5 placebo recipients and 8 SARS-CoV-2 convalescent individuals.

General conclusions and limits of the study: Non-spike TCR breadth was comparable between vaccine and placebo recipients, consistent with the vaccine containing only spike. The authors noted that the TCR breadth and depth analyses may have underestimated total T cell responses. Spike-specific TCR breadth was higher in Ad26.COV2.S recipients than in placebo recipients (P = 0.0014). After vaccination, substantial breadth of spike-specific CD8+ and CD4+ T cell responses was reported.

This clonotype was sampled from a human donor who had recovered from COVID-19. The source was peripheral blood, collected after recovery from COVID-19.

The CDR3 sequence is CASSPGGAVGNYGYTF. The sequence in DNA is TGTGCCAGCTCCCCGGGGGGCGCGGTGGGGAACTATGGCTACACCTTC. The rearranged chain carries TRBV28 and TRBJ1-2; perhaps TRBD1 is the D gene, with 6 bases matching. Taken from the germline V gene, the CDR1 and CDR2 loops are MDHEN and SYDVKM. Including cysteine and phenylalanine, the CDR3 has 16 amino acids. Only the CDR3 part of the read is kept: 48 bases, read in frame from the first base. V is clipped by 8 bases and J by 2 bases, and the sequence between their germline boundaries is 21 bases long.